This TCR beta chain was identified during a study of T-cell reconstitution after alpha-beta-depleted transplantation in children. Unique molecular identifiers tagged the TCRbeta library. Each CDR3 protein is one row after TCRdb ran MiXCR on the PCR reads. The data contain fewer than 750,000 distinct CDR3 sequences, under 30% of them seen just once; the ten biggest clones take up less than 15%. This clonotype came up many times. Its cognate antigen is unknown. Study outcomes and limitations: T cells produced anew were the main source of T-cell counts and diversity one year after transplant.

Trimming removed 1 base at V and 3 bases at J, with 9 bases between. Germline CDR1 SQVTM, CDR2 ANQGSEA. CDR3 length equals 13 residues. This sequence joins TRBV29-1 and TRBJ1-2; D ambiguous. The TCR sequence derives from a boy younger than two who had a stem cell transplant for acute myeloid leukemia, so the T cells may come from the graft donor. The source was PBMCs, mostly from graft donor cells, collected 360 days after TCRalphabeta/CD19-depleted stem cell transplant. The CDR3 nucleotides read TGCAGCGTTGAAGGAGGACCCCACTATGGCTACACCTTC. Encoded protein: CSVEGGPHYGYTF.